Following are 14 T cell receptor beta chains from one sample sequenced in a study of T-cell reconstitution after alpha-beta-depleted transplantation in children. Unique molecular identifiers were incorporated during preparation of the TCRbeta library. TCRdb fed the PCR reads into MiXCR, producing one record per CDR3 protein. The sample carries about 900,000 distinct CDR3 sequences, about 29% recorded once. Sample: PBMCs, mostly from graft donor cells, taken 360 days after TCRalphabeta/CD19-depleted stem cell transplant. The receptors here all came from a boy younger than two who had a stem cell transplant for SCID, so the T cells may come from the graft donor.

This sequence joins TRBV3-1 and TRBJ2-5; tentatively, D is TRBD1 or TRBD2 (6 bases each). CDR1 is LGHDT and CDR2 is YNNKEL in the germline V gene (reference sequence). V gave up 7 bases and J gave up 5 bases, with 20 bases separating them. This CDR3 region has 15 residues. For the CDR3, the DNA is TGTGCCAGCACCCAGACCGAGGGGGGATGGGAGACCCAGTACTTC. It translates to CASTQTEGGWETQYF.

This clonotype appeared a few times. This chain links TRBV12-3 or TRBV12-4 with TRBJ2-7, with TRBD2 matching 8 bases. Trimming cost V 5 bases and J 1 base; bases outside gene matches: 7. The CDR3 has 15 amino acids. This CDR3 reads CASSLTLAASYEQYF. CDR3 coding DNA: TGTGCCAGCAGTCTAACACTAGCGGCGTCCTACGAGCAGTACTTC.

The genes are TRBV20-1 and TRBJ1-1, with a tentative D call TRBD1 (5 bases). The germline V and J ends were trimmed by 8 bases and 0 bases, with 19 bases remaining between them. CDR1 and CDR2 (germline): DFQATT, SNEGSKA (reference sequence). The CDR3 runs 15 residues. The CDR3 reads CSTMGRRMVNTEAFF. The CDR3 coding sequence is TGCAGTACTATGGGACGGCGGATGGTGAACACTGAAGCTTTCTTT.

This chain joins TRBV18 and TRBJ2-1; D ambiguous. Germline-derived CDR1 and CDR2 are KGHSH and LQKENI. The CDR3 has 15 amino acids. Trimming took 2 bases from V and 4 from J, leaving 12 bases between them. The CDR3 DNA reads TGTGCCAGCTCACCATCCTACACCCGTTACAATGAGCAGTTCTTC. It codes for CASSPSYTRYNEQFF.

This chain connects TRBV15 to TRBJ2-3, with 12 bases aligning to TRBD2. This CDR3 is 20 amino acids long. In germline, CDR1 is LNHNV, CDR2 YYDKDF (reference sequence). Trimming removed 1 base from V and 2 bases from J; junction bases left unmatched: 13. CDR3 protein: CATSRALAGGPSLSTDTQYF. CDR3 nucleotides: TGTGCCACCAGCAGAGCACTAGCGGGGGGTCCCAGCCTCTCCACAGATACGCAGTATTTT.

The V gene is TRBV5-1, the J gene TRBJ2-3; 7 nucleotides align to TRBD2. There are 16 residues in the CDR3. V trimming: 0 bases; J trimming: 0 bases; junction bases outside the gene matches: 4. From germline, CDR1 is SGHRS and CDR2 YFSETQ. The CDR3, as DNA: TGCGCCAGCAGCTTGGAGGCGGGGGTGAGCACAGATACGCAGTATTTT. Encoded protein: CASSLEAGVSTDTQYF.

V usage is TRBV7-2 and J usage is TRBJ2-1, with D possibly being TRBD2 (6 bases). Trimming cost V 3 bases and J 14 bases, with 20 bases left between them. The CDR3 is 14 amino acids. Per the germline V gene, CDR1 is SGHTA and CDR2 is FQGNSA. CDR3 DNA sequence: TGTGCCAGCAGCTTTATCGGGGACTCCCGTCGGAAGTTCTTC. Protein product: CASSFIGDSRRKFF.

This clonotype appeared a few times. The chain recombines TRBV10-3 with TRBJ2-5; 7 nucleotides agree with TRBD1. Germline loops: CDR1 ENHRY, CDR2 SYGVKD. After removal of 4 bases from V and 3 bases from J, the junction contained 11 bases not matched to a gene. The CDR3 is 16 amino acids. This CDR3 reads CAISGTRQGAKETQYF. In nucleotides, the CDR3 is TGTGCCATCAGTGGGACGAGACAGGGAGCCAAAGAGACCCAGTACTTC.

This clonotype came up a few times. The chain combines TRBV12-3 or TRBV12-4 with TRBJ2-7; tentatively, D is TRBD2 (7 bases). V gave up 4 bases and J gave up 5 bases, with 21 bases separating them. This CDR3 has 16 amino acids. The CDR3 region has the DNA TGTGCCAGCAGTTCTACGGGGGGCCCACCCGGCGACGAGCAGTACTTC. It codes for CASSSTGGPPGDEQYF.

This clonotype was detected only a few times. In DNA, the CDR3 is TGTGCCACCAGCAAGCGGGGGCCCCAAGAGACCCAGTACTTC. It codes for CATSKRGPQETQYF. The V call is TRBV15, the J call TRBJ2-5; 8 bases are a match to TRBD2. CDR3 length: 14 residues. Germline V lookup: CDR1 LNHNV, CDR2 YYDKDF (reference sequence). J gave up 1 base and V 4 bases, and 2 bases lay outside the gene matches.

The chain joins TRBV12-3 or TRBV12-4 to TRBJ1-2; 9 bases are a match to TRBD1. The CDR3 has 15 amino acids. J gave up 4 bases and V 6 bases, and 9 bases lay outside the gene matches. CDR3 residues: CASSKPGQGVYGYTF. Here the CDR3 DNA reads TGTGCCAGCAGCAAACCGGGACAGGGAGTCTATGGCTACACCTTC.

In DNA, the CDR3 is TGCGCCAGCCGTTGGGACAGCGGTTCGAACACTGAAGCTTTCTTT. It yields the protein CASRWDSGSNTEAFF. The J gene is TRBJ1-1, the V gene TRBV5-1; 7 bases match TRBD1. This CDR3 region has 15 residues. The junction had 10 bases not matched to a gene; V was cut back by 7 bases and J by 1 base. Germline CDR1 SGHRS, CDR2 YFSETQ.

This clonotype was counted only a few times. The chain uses TRBV9 and TRBJ1-5; TRBD1 might be the D (5 bases). Germline CDR1 SGDLS, CDR2 YYNGEE. The V end lost 3 bases, the J end lost 2 bases, and 15 bases lay between the germline ends. This CDR3 contains 16 residues. CDR3 sequence: CASSDGTEEGNQPQHF. Written as DNA, the CDR3 is TGTGCCAGCAGCGACGGGACTGAAGAAGGCAATCAGCCCCAGCATTTT. Full variable domain (outside the CDR3, taken from reference TRBV9 and TRBJ1-5): DSGVTQTPKHLITATGQRVTLRCSPRSGDLSVYWYQQSLDQGLQFLIQYYNGEERAKGNILERFSAQQFPDLHSELNLSSLELGDSALYFCASSDGTEEGNQPQHFGDGTRLSIL.

The rearrangement uses TRBV3-1 and TRBJ2-1, with D tentatively TRBD2 (6 bases). The CDR3 totals 15 residues. V was trimmed by 4 bases and J by 0 bases, leaving 10 bases between them. Germline V gene data show CDR1 as LGHDT and CDR2 as YNNKEL (reference sequence). CDR3: CASSPAGPSYNEQFF. The CDR3 nucleotides read TGTGCCAGCAGCCCCGCGGGGCCCTCCTACAATGAGCAGTTCTTC.